The 7 T cell receptor beta chains presented below share a single source sample, sequenced in a study of blood T cells in healthy people across ages. PCR was performed a second time for about 7 to 11 cycles using a sample-barcoded 5' primer and a J-beta primer mix. One entry per CDR3 protein results from TCRdb running MiXCR on the 5' RACE reads. The sample carries more than 900,000 distinct CDR3 sequences, 25% to 35% recorded once. The same specimen was also included in a second study, on T cells of mothers and their children.

Sequencing was carried out using blood. These receptors all stem from a woman aged 40-49 years in good health.

This clonotype is a singleton in its sample. CDR3 sequence reads: CAAQGAQNTGELFF. The CDR3 DNA is TGTGCCGCACAGGGGGCGCAGAACACCGGGGAGCTGTTTTTT. V and J are TRBV24-1 and TRBJ2-2, with TRBD1 matching 9 bases. V lost 12 bases, J lost 1 base, and 5 bases stayed unmatched. The CDR3 is 14 residues long. Germline V gene lookup returns CDR1 KGHDR and CDR2 SFDVKD.

The chain couples TRBV10-3 to TRBJ2-3; 9 positions agree with TRBD1. CDR3 length equals 14 residues. Germline V gene data show CDR1 as ENHRY and CDR2 as SYGVKD. V dropped 6 bases and J dropped 6; count of bases not matched to a gene: 7. The CDR3 spells CAIRGTGYGDTQYF. The CDR3 DNA follows: TGTGCCATCAGGGGGACAGGGTACGGGGATACGCAGTATTTT.

Regarding this clonotype: The junction does not match germline at one end; this may be a read error. The chain's CDR3 is CVSSGRDRGLRNEQFF. DNA for the CDR3: TGTGTCAGCAGTGGGAGGGACAGGGGGCTGAGAAATGAGCAGTTCTTC. The rearrangement joins TRBV6-1 to TRBJ2-1; 12 nucleotides line up with TRBD1. CDR1 and CDR2 from the germline V gene are MNHNS and SASEGT. The CDR3 runs to 16 residues.

The chain joins TRBV14 to TRBJ2-7; TRBD1 might be the D (6 bases). CDR1 is SGHDN and CDR2 is FVKESK in the germline V gene. The CDR3 is 15 residues long. The germline V and J ends were trimmed by 2 bases and 2 bases, with 13 bases remaining between them. The CDR3 protein is CASSQRSDRPYEQYF. CDR3 DNA: TGTGCCAGCAGCCAAAGAAGCGACAGGCCCTACGAGCAGTACTTC.

The chain has TRBV5-1 and TRBJ1-4, with D perhaps matching TRBD1 (5 bases). Germline V gene data show CDR1 as SGHRS and CDR2 as YFSETQ. V lost 0 bases, J lost 5 bases, and 17 bases lay in between. This CDR3 spans 17 amino acids. CDR3 amino acids: CASSLGIGGGKNEKLFF. The CDR3 region has the DNA TGCGCCAGCAGCTTGGGCATCGGGGGGGGAAAGAATGAAAAACTGTTTTTT.

With regard to this clonotype: With a much larger clone just one base away, this may be a read error. CDR3: CSARVSGGGGETRYF. The CDR3 nucleotides are TGCAGTGCTAGAGTTAGCGGGGGAGGTGGGGAGACCCGGTACTTC. This chain uses TRBV20-1 with TRBJ2-5, with 9 bases lining up with TRBD2. The CDR3 sequence is 15 residues long. Per the germline V gene, CDR1 is DFQATT and CDR2 is SNEGSKA (reference sequence).

The gene calls are TRBV14 and TRBJ2-1, with D perhaps matching TRBD1 or TRBD2 (5 bases each). Trimming took 5 bases from V and 9 from J, leaving 14 bases between them. The CDR3 loop spans 13 amino acids. Germline V CDR1 and CDR2: SGHDN, FVKESK. CDR3 region: CASSIYPGREQFF. DNA of the CDR3: TGTGCCAGCAGCATTTACCCGGGACGTGAGCAGTTCTTC. Variable domain in full (rest from reference TRBV14 and TRBJ2-1): EAGVTQFPSHSVIEKGQTVTLRCDPISGHDNLYWYRRVMGKEIKFLLHFVKESKQDESGMPNNRFLAERTGGTYSTLKVQPAELEDSGVYFCASSIYPGREQFFGPGTRLTVL.